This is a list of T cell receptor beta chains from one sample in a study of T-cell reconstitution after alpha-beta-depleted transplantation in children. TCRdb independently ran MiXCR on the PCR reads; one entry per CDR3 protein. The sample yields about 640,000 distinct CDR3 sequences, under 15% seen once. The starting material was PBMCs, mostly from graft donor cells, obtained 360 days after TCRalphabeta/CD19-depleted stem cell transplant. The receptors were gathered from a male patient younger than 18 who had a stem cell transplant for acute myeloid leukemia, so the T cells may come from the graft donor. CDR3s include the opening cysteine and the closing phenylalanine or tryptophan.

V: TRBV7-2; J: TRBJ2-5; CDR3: CASSSGGQPQETQYF
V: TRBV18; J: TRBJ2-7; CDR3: CASSMTSGTLYEQYF
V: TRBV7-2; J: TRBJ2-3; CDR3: CASSLDLAGWADTQYF
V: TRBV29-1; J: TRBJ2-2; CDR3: CSVEVGLTGELFF
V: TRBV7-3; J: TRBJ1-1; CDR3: CASSSKGTRGNTEAFF
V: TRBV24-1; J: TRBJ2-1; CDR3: CATSDSLAGGVGNEQFF
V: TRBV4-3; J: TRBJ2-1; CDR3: CASSESRGRALYNEQFF
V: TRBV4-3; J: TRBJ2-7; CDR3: CASSQDAKSEQYF
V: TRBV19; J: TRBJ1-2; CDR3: CASSPYYIVPPGGEVHGYTF
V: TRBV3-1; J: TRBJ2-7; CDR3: CASSQTGQPSYEQYF
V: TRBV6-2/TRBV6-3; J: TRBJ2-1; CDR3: CASSQQRDPNEQFF
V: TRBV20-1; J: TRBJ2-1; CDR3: CSATTVDEQFF
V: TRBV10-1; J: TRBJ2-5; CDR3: CASSESIQGVETQYF
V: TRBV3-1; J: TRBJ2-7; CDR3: CASSQEQASYEQYF
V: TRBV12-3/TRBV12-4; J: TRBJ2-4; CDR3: CASSSGPAAKNIQYF
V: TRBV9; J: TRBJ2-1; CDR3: CASSPGQGPRDEQFF
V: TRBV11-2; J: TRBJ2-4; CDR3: CASSSRGSYWKNIQYF
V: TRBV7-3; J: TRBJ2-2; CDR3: CASSYDRGGELFF
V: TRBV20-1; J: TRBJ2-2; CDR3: CSARGVAGNTGELFF
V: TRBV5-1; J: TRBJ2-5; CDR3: CASSWGGEPEETQYF
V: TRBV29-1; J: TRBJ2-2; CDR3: CSALTAWGSGTGELFF
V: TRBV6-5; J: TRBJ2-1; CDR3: CASSYTGLAHNNEQFF
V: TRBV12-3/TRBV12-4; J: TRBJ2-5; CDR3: CASSWNYQETQYF
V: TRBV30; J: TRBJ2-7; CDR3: CAWTRGLAGEQYF
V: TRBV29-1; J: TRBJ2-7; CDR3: CSVESDRDTYEQYF
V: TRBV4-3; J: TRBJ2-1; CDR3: CASSQRTSGAKDNEQFF
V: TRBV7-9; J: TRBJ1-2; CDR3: CASSSGTELYTF
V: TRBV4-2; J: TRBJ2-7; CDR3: CASSQDPPGQGFSYEQYF
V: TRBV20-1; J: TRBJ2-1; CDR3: CSAQDKWRANEQFF
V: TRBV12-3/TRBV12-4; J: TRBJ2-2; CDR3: CASSLGLAGGFTGELFF
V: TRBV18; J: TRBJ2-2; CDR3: CASSPQGGGLNTGELFF
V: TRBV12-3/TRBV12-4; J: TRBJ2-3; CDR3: CASRGPGAGEIDTQYF
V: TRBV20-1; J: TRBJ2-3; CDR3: CSARDGREGLSQYF
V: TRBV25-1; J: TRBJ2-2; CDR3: CASSDTGGNTGELFF
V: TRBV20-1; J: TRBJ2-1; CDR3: CSAREGAPGRLSSYNEQFF
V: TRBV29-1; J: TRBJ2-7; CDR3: CSVEPLDRVPYEQYF
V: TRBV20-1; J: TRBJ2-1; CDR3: CSARDQGTGNHEQFF
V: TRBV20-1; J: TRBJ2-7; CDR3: CSARDHEQYF
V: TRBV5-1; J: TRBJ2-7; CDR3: CASSLASQSYEQYF
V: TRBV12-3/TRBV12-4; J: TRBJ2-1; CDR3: CASRLGTRAGNEQFF
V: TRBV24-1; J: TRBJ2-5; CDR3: CATTGQGEETQYF
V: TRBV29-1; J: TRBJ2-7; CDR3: CSVPGGVSYEQYF
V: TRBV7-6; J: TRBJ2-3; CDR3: CASSLELAENTQYF
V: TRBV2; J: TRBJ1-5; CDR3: CASSPGTGIYSNQPQHF
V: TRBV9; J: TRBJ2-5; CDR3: CASSGASLQETQYF
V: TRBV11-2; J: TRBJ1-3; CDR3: CASSLVTSGNTIYF
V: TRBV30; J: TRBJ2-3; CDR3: CAWTKRLAVLLSTDTQYF
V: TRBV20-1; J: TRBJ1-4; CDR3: CSVSGLHNEKLFF
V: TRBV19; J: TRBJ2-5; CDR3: CASSIFRGTEQETQYF
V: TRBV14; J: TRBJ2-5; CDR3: CASSPGLRGGETQYF
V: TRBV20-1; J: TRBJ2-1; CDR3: CSARRRGRGAYNEQFF
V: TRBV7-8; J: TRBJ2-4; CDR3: CASTSPWLAKNIQYF
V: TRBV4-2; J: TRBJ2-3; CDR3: CASSQEFWGRNTQYF